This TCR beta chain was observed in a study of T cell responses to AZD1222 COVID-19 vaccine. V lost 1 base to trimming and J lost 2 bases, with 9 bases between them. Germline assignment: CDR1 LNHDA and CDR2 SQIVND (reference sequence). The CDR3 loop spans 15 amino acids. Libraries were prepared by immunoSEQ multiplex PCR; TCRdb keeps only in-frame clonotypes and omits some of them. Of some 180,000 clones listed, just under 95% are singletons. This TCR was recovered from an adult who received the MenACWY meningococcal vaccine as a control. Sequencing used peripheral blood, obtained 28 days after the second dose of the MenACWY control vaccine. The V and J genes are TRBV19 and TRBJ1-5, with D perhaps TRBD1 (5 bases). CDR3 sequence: CASSIGTTGNQPQHF. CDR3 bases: TGTGCCAGTAGTATAGGGACAACGGGCAATCAGCCCCAGCATTTT.